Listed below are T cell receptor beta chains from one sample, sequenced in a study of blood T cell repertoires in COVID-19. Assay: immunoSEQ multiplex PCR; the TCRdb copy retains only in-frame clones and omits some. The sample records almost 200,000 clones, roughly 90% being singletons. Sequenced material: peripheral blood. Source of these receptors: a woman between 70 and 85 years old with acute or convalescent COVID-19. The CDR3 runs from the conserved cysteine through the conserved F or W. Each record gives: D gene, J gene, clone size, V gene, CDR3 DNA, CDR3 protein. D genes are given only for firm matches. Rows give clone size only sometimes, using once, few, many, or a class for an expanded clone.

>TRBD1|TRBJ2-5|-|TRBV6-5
TGTGCCAGCAGTCTCCAGGGGGAGCAAGAGACCCAGTACTTC
CASSLQGEQETQYF
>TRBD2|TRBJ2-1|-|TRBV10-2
TGCGCCACCCAAGAATCTAGCGGCCCAAACAATGAGCAGTTCTTC
CATQESSGPNNEQFF
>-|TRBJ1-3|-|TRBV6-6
TGTGCCAGCAGGAGACAGGATCTAGGTAACACCATATATTTT
CASRRQDLGNTIYF
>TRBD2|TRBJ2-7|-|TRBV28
TGTGCCAGCAGTTCCCTAGCGGGAAGGTCCTACGAGCAGTACTTC
CASSSLAGRSYEQYF
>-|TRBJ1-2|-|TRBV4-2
TGTGCCAGCAGCCAAGATATGGGTACGGGCTATGGCTACACCTTC
CASSQDMGTGYGYTF
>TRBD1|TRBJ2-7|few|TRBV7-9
TGTGCCAGCAGCTACAGGGGGCGAGGCGAGCAGTACTTC
CASSYRGRGEQYF
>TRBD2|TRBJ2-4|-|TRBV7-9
TGTGCCAGCAGCATAATGACTAGCGGGGGGTACACTGGAGCCAAAAACATTCAGTACTTC
CASSIMTSGGYTGAKNIQYF
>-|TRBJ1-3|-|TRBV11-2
TGTGCCAGCAGCTCTCTATCCTCTGGAAACACCATATATTTT
CASSSLSSGNTIYF
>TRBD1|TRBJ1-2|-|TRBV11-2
TGTGCCAGCAGCGCGGGACAGGGATACGGCTACACCTTC
CASSAGQGYGYTF
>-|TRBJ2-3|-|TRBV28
TGTGCCAGCAGACAGACACCGACCCCCACAGATACGCAGTATTTT
CASRQTPTPTDTQYF
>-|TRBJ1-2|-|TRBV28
-
CASSSFVRARGSGYTF
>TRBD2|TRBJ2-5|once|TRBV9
TGTGCCAGCAGCGTAGGTACTAGCGGGGGCCTTAGGGAGACCCAGTACTTC
CASSVGTSGGLRETQYF
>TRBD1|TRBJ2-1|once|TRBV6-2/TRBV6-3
TGTGCCAGCAGTTTAGACAGGGTGTGGGACAATGAGCAGTTCTTC
CASSLDRVWDNEQFF
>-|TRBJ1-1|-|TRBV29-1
TGCAGCGTTGCACTACAGGCGAACACTGAAGCTTTCTTT
CSVALQANTEAFF